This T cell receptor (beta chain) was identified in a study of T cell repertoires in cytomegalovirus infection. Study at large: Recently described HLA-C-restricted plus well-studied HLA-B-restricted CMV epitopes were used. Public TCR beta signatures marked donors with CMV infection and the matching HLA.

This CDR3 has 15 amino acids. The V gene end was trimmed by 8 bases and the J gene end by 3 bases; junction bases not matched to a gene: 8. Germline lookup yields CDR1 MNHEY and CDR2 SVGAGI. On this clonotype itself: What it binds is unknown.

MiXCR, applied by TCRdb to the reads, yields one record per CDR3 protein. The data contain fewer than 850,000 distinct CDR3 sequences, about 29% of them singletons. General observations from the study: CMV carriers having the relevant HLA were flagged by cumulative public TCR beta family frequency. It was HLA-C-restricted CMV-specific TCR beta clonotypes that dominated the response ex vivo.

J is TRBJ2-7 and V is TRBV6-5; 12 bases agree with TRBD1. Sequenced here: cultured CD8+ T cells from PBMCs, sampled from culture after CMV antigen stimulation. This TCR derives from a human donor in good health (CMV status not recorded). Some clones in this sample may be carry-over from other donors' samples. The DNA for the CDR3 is TGTGCCAGCTGTGTGGGACAGGGGGCTTTCTACGAGCAGTACGTC. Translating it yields CASCVGQGAFYEQYV.